Listed below are T cell receptor beta chains from one sample, sequenced in a study of cytomegalovirus exposure and HLA in healthy donors. Clones were sequenced by immunoSEQ multiplex PCR, and TCRdb holds only the in-frame ones, with some missing. In the table there are about 130,000 clones, roughly nine tenths of which are singletons. The material sequenced was PBMCs. The receptors stem from a woman under 30 in good health and CMV-seronegative. CDR3s include the opening cysteine and the closing phenylalanine or tryptophan. The D gene is left open where the match is weak. Some rows have no size entry. The others give once, few or many, or a class for an expanded clone.

clone_size | j_call | d_call | v_call | cdr3_aa | cdr3_nt
- | TRBJ2-1 | - | TRBV6-5 | CASSYGGGPYNEQFF | TGTGCCAGCAGTTACGGAGGGGGCCCCTACAATGAGCAGTTCTTC
- | TRBJ1-2 | - | TRBV9 | CASSVEATGYGYTF | TGTGCCAGCAGCGTAGAGGCGACAGGTTATGGCTACACCTTC
- | TRBJ1-1 | - | TRBV4-1 | CASSQGEGREAFF | TGCGCCAGCAGCCAAGGGGAGGGCAGGGAAGCTTTCTTT
- | TRBJ2-7 | TRBD1 | TRBV10-1 | CASSGDRGYEQYF | TGCGCCAGCAGTGGGGACAGGGGGTACGAGCAGTACTTC
- | TRBJ2-2 | - | TRBV6-4 | CASSGTENTGELFF | TGTGCCAGCAGTGGGACAGAGAACACCGGGGAGCTGTTTTTT
- | TRBJ2-1 | TRBD2 | TRBV27 | CASTSPLSGRSYNEQFF | TGTGCCAGCACCTCGCCCCTAAGCGGGAGGTCCTACAATGAGCAGTTCTTC
- | TRBJ2-1 | TRBD1 | TRBV19 | CASSPSQGASYNEQFF | TGTGCCAGTAGTCCCTCACAGGGGGCCTCCTACAATGAGCAGTTCTTC
- | TRBJ1-4 | TRBD1 | TRBV5-4 | CASSSQQGENEKLFF | TGTGCCAGCAGCTCCCAACAGGGGGAAAATGAAAAACTGTTTTTT
- | TRBJ1-4 | - | TRBV19 | CASSTPPGKLFF | TGTGCCAGTAGTACCCCGCCCGGGAAACTGTTTTTT
few | TRBJ2-7 | - | TRBV6-1 | CASSELANEQYF | TGTGCCAGCAGTGAACTAGCGAACGAGCAGTACTTC
- | TRBJ2-1 | TRBD2 | TRBV2 | CASWGLAGSSYNEQFF | TGTGCCAGCTGGGGGCTAGCGGGATCGTCCTACAATGAGCAGTTCTTC
- | TRBJ2-1 | - | TRBV13 | CASSQRFNEQFF | TGTGCCAGCAGCCAGCGATTCAATGAGCAGTTCTTC
once | TRBJ2-7 | TRBD1 | TRBV12-5 | CASGLPFSGQGIPHYEQYF | TGTGCTAGTGGTTTGCCCTTCTCGGGACAGGGGATACCTCACTACGAGCAGTACTTC
- | TRBJ1-3 | - | TRBV9 | CASSAPVSGNTIYF | TGTGCCAGCAGCGCTCCCGTGTCTGGAAACACCATATATTTT